The present TCR beta chain was sequenced within a study of control samples from healthy donors and cancer patients. Germline V gives CDR1 LGHDT, CDR2 YNNKEL (reference sequence). V shed 7 bases and J shed 5 bases, with 11 bases lying between them. The length of the CDR3 is 12 residues. TCRdb's table, derived via immunoSEQ multiplex PCR, lists solely in-frame clones and lacks some. The sample yields more than 60,000 clones, 85% to 90% seen once. The clonotype was recovered from a man between 60 and 75 years old with colorectal cancer. Sequencing was performed on PBMCs. The chain recombines TRBV3-1 (or the pseudogene TRBV3-2) with TRBJ2-5; possible D gene TRBD2, 6 bases. The CDR3 here is CASTSGRETQYF. CDR3 sequence (DNA): TGTGCCAGCACCTCAGGGAGGGAGACCCAGTACTTC.